Given below is one TCR beta chain in context. These data are taken from a study of blood T cell repertoires in COVID-19. The V and J ends lost 1 base and 6 bases respectively, with 13 bases between them. In germline, CDR1 is MGHRA, CDR2 YSYEKL. The CDR3 spans 14 residues. Sequencing was performed with immunoSEQ multiplex PCR; in TCRdb, only in-frame clones are kept and a portion is missing. The sample consists of 250,000 to 300,000 clones, 80% to 90% of them appearing once. This TCR was sampled from a woman aged 30 to 39 with COVID-19, enrolled during active disease. The rearrangement uses TRBV4-1 and TRBJ2-7; D possibly corresponds to TRBD2 (6 bases). Input material: peripheral blood. The CDR3: CASSQAGQGGEQYF. The CDR3 DNA follows: TGCGCCAGCAGCCAAGCCGGGCAGGGAGGCGAGCAGTACTTC.